The rows below give T cell receptor beta chains drawn from one sample of a study of T cells in Graves' hyperthyroidism and ophthalmopathy. TCRdb analysed the multiplex PCR reads with MiXCR anew, one entry per CDR3 protein. Among hundreds of thousands of distinct CDR3 sequences listed, about 25% were seen once. The specimen sequenced was blood. The receptors come from a middle-aged man with Graves' hyperthyroidism that later progressed to Graves' ophthalmopathy. Each CDR3 is given with its conserved first and last residue. The D gene is left open where the match is weak. Rows give clone size only sometimes, using once, few, many, or a class for an expanded clone.

>TRBV12-3/TRBV12-4|TRBJ1-5|NA|NA
CASSNSDNQPQHF
TGTGCCAGCTCTAACAGCGACAATCAGCCCCAGCATTTT
>TRBV6-1|TRBJ1-5|many|TRBD1
CASGGTVSNQPQHF
TGTGCCAGCGGTGGGACAGTTAGCAATCAGCCCCAGCATTTT
>TRBV5-6|TRBJ2-2|many|TRBD1
CASSPDRGRNGELFF
TGTGCCAGCAGCCCGGACAGGGGGCGTAACGGGGAGCTGTTTTTT
>TRBV19|TRBJ2-7|NA|NA
CASSISDTAYEQYF
TGTGCCAGTAGTATTTCTGACACCGCCTACGAGCAGTACTTC
>TRBV5-5|TRBJ2-5|many|NA
CASTLRDPVQETQYF
TGTGCCAGCACCCTCCGAGACCCGGTCCAAGAGACCCAGTACTTC
>TRBV6-2/TRBV6-3|TRBJ2-7|many|TRBD2
CASKTSGTYEQYF
TGTGCCAGCAAGACTAGCGGGACCTACGAGCAGTACTTC
>TRBV20-1|TRBJ2-5|many|NA
CSALGGGGPVETQYF
TGCAGTGCTTTGGGGGGTGGCGGACCGGTGGAGACCCAGTACTTC
>TRBV12-3/TRBV12-4|TRBJ2-5|few|NA
CASSLGPWETQYF
TGTGCCAGCAGTTTAGGGCCGTGGGAGACCCAGTACTTC
>TRBV28|TRBJ1-2|many|NA
CASSLKDNYGYTF
TGTGCCAGCAGTTTAAAAGATAACTATGGCTACACCTTC
>TRBV2|TRBJ1-1|many|TRBD1
CASSQGSAEAFF
TGTGCCAGCTCACAGGGGTCCGCTGAAGCTTTCTTT
>TRBV14|TRBJ2-7|few|TRBD2
CASSQVGGREDPAYEQYF
TGTGCCAGCAGCCAAGTTGGTGGGAGGGAGGACCCTGCCTACGAGCAGTACTTC
>TRBV28|TRBJ2-7|NA|TRBD1
CASSRDRGFDYEQYF
TGTGCCAGCAGTCGGGACAGGGGGTTCGACTACGAGCAGTACTTC
>TRBV7-9|TRBJ1-1|many|TRBD1
CASSNTGGTEAFF
TGTGCCAGCAGCAACACAGGGGGGACTGAAGCTTTCTTT
>TRBV6-2/TRBV6-3|TRBJ2-7|NA|TRBD2
CASSSQREEYEQYF
TGTGCCAGCAGTTCCCAGCGGGAGGAATACGAGCAGTACTTC
>TRBV6-5|TRBJ2-5|many|NA
CASSSALDAQETQYF
TGTGCCAGCAGTTCCGCACTGGACGCCCAAGAGACCCAGTACTTC
>TRBV5-1|TRBJ2-7|many|TRBD2
CASSDRPGTSGRAGEQYF
TGCGCCAGCAGCGACCGACCCGGGACTAGCGGACGAGCCGGGGAGCAGTACTTC
>TRBV12-3/TRBV12-4|TRBJ2-5|many|NA
CASGTPRAQYF
TGTGCCAGCGGGACTCCCCGAGCCCAGTACTTC
>TRBV12-3/TRBV12-4|TRBJ2-7|many|TRBD2
CASSPGLAGSLYF
TGTGCCAGCAGTCCGGGACTAGCGGGAAGCTTGTACTTC
>TRBV11-2|TRBJ2-7|many|NA
CASSIPSAQGIHEQYF
TGTGCCAGCAGCATTCCCTCTGCGCAAGGAATCCACGAGCAGTACTTC
>TRBV6-5|TRBJ1-1|many|TRBD1
CASTSTGLSTEAFF
TGTGCCAGCACCTCGACAGGGTTGAGCACTGAAGCTTTCTTT
>TRBV19|TRBJ2-7|NA|TRBD2
CASSISGTSGTYEQYF
TGTGCCAGTAGTATTTCCGGGACTAGCGGAACCTACGAGCAGTACTTC
>TRBV6-1|TRBJ2-7|many|TRBD1
CASKPGGQGTYEQYF
TGTGCCAGCAAGCCCGGGGGACAGGGGACGTACGAGCAGTACTTC
>TRBV28|TRBJ2-5|many|NA
CASRQGGQETQYF
TGTGCCAGCAGACAAGGGGGTCAAGAGACCCAGTACTTC
>TRBV10-3|TRBJ1-1|many|NA
CAISESEGTAEAFF
TGTGCCATCAGTGAGTCCGAGGGGACCGCTGAAGCTTTCTTT
>TRBV4-1|TRBJ1-5|many|NA
CASSQDPGQPQHF
TGCGCCAGCAGCCAAGACCCGGGCCAGCCCCAGCATTTT
>TRBV11-3|TRBJ2-7|many|TRBD2
CASSPSSGGEQYF
TGTGCCAGCAGCCCGTCCTCGGGGGGCGAGCAGTACTTC
>TRBV20-1|TRBJ1-5|NA|TRBD1
CSAATGTGGRNQPQHF
TGCAGTGCTGCTACCGGGACAGGGGGTAGAAATCAGCCCCAGCATTTT
>TRBV12-3/TRBV12-4|TRBJ2-7|many|TRBD2
CASSPGLAKTYEQYF
TGTGCCAGCAGTCCCGGACTAGCGAAGACCTACGAGCAGTACTTC
>TRBV12-3/TRBV12-4|TRBJ1-2|NA|NA
CASSFFDRRPYGYTF
TGTGCCAGCAGTTTTTTTGACCGTCGACCCTATGGCTACACCTTC
>TRBV5-1|TRBJ2-7|many|TRBD2
CASSLWTSGNEQYF
TGCGCCAGCAGCCTATGGACTAGCGGAAACGAGCAGTACTTC
>TRBV29-1|TRBJ2-2|many|NA
CSVEGQTNTGELFF
TGCAGCGTTGAGGGCCAGACGAACACCGGGGAGCTGTTTTTT
>TRBV19|TRBJ2-2|many|NA
CASSVVGTGELFF
TGTGCCAGTAGTGTGGTGGGCACCGGGGAGCTGTTTTTT
>TRBV19|TRBJ1-3|many|NA
CASSYSDGGNTIYF
TGTGCCAGTAGCTATTCTGACGGCGGAAACACCATATATTTT
>TRBV20-1|TRBJ2-5|many|TRBD2
CSATSAGQETQYF
TGCAGTGCTACTTCAGCGGGACAAGAGACCCAGTACTTC
>TRBV6-5|TRBJ1-1|many|NA
CASRLAGITEAFF
TGTGCCAGCAGGCTGGCAGGGATAACTGAAGCTTTCTTT
>TRBV14|TRBJ2-5|many|NA
CASSLTGSPRTQYF
TGTGCCAGCAGCCTTACAGGGTCCCCCCGGACCCAGTACTTC
>TRBV25-1|TRBJ2-2|many|NA
CASSDRYTGELFF
TGTGCCAGCAGTGACAGATACACCGGGGAGCTGTTTTTT
>TRBV12-3/TRBV12-4|TRBJ2-2|many|NA
CASDNNPGPGELFF
TGTGCCAGCGACAACAACCCAGGGCCCGGGGAGCTGTTTTTT
>TRBV7-9|TRBJ1-2|many|NA
CASSFRGDGYTF
TGTGCCAGCAGCTTCCGGGGAGATGGCTACACCTTC
>TRBV28|TRBJ2-7|many|TRBD2
CASSVTSWREQYF
TGTGCCAGCAGCGTGACTAGCTGGAGGGAGCAGTACTTC
>TRBV20-1|TRBJ2-7|NA|NA
CSATGNYEQYF
TGCAGTGCTACAGGGAACTACGAGCAGTACTTC
>TRBV29-1|TRBJ2-7|many|NA
CSATRGVFPYEQYF
TGCAGCGCGACCAGGGGGGTATTCCCCTACGAGCAGTACTTC
>TRBV6-1|TRBJ1-2|many|TRBD1
CASSENRGLYGYTF
TGTGCCAGCAGTGAAAACAGGGGTCTGTATGGCTACACCTTC